This T cell receptor (beta chain) was captured by sequencing in a study of human T cells and chemical hapten exposure. TCRdb re-derived calls from the RACE reads in MiXCR, one entry per CDR3 protein. The repertoire consists of about 82,000 distinct CDR3 sequences, with around 7% occurring once and the leading ten covering 1% to 1.5%. This clonotype was found many times. Time point noted: patch test 2, 6 weeks after DPC sensitization. The treatment is: therapeutic diphenylcyclopropenone sensitization with weekly scalp DPC. The CDR3 contains 16 residues. V shed 0 bases, J shed 3 bases, and the junction held 5 bases outside the gene matches. CDR1 is KGHSH, CDR2 LQKENI, per germline.

V gene TRBV18 combines with J gene TRBJ2-3, with 8 nucleotides matching TRBD1. Sequencing was performed on whole blood, taken in connection with sensitization to the hapten diphenylcyclopropenone (DPC). This receptor was taken from a woman aged 25 to 39 with alopecia areata. Some clones in this sample may be carry-over from other donors' samples. The CDR3 region has the DNA TGTGCCAGCTCACCACCGAGACAGGGGTTGACAGATACGCAGTATTTT. Encoded protein: CASSPPRQGLTDTQYF. The full variable domain, in which reference TRBV18 and TRBJ2-3 provide the parts outside the CDR3, is NAGVMQNPRHLVRRRGQEARLRCSPMKGHSHVYWYRQLPEEGLKFMVYLQKENIIDESGMPKERFSAEFPKEGPSILRIQQVVRGDSAAYFCASSPPRQGLTDTQYFGPGTRLTVL.